The entry below gives a single TCR beta chain sequence along with its context. Antigen: not known. 60 Vbeta and 13 Jbeta primers were used in PCR. TCRdb keeps only in-frame clones here, not all; method: immunoSEQ multiplex PCR. This sample yields tens of thousands of clones, of which roughly 84% are seen a single time; 2.1% belongs to the top ten. The data derive from a study of cytomegalovirus exposure and HLA in healthy donors. Samples came from healthy bone marrow donors. After removal of 0 bases from V and 6 bases from J, the junction contained 10 bases not matched to a gene. Germline loops: CDR1 SGHRS, CDR2 YFSETQ. The CDR3 has 17 amino acids. Study findings and constraints: Exclusion applied to some V segments, including TRBV6-2 and TRBV6-3, as they were indistinguishable.

The receptor comes from a young man in good health and CMV-seronegative. The sequenced sample was PBMCs. The chain recombines TRBV5-1 with TRBJ1-4, with 8 bases that match TRBD1. The CDR3 DNA sequence: TGCGCCAGCAGCTTGGGGCACCGACAGGGGCGGGATGAAAAACTGTTTTTT. Protein product: CASSLGHRQGRDEKLFF.